This record covers a single T cell receptor beta chain. No cognate antigen has been identified for it. No much larger clonotype is one base removed from it; base qualities were not supplied. The sample carries other DNA sequences with the same CDR3. The trim is 0 bases for V and 7 bases for J, with a gap of 11 bases between the germline ends. Looking up the germline V gene yields CDR1 SGHRS and CDR2 YFSETQ. Including the terminal cysteine and phenylalanine, the CDR3 comprises 15 residues. Only the CDR3 region is kept as DNA, spanning 45 bases read in frame from base 1. Library method: the immunoSEQ multiplex PCR assay. The multiplex PCR relied on a mix of 60 forward primers for TCR Vbeta segments and 13 reverse primers for TCR Jbeta segments. A multiplex PCR assay on genomic DNA amplified the CDR3 region of rearranged TCR beta genes. The amplified TCR beta libraries were sequenced on the Illumina HiSeq System as 87-base-pair reads. The original methods were these. In a later analysis, about 80 million unique TCR beta chains were counted across the 500 to 850 repertoires, and approximately 11 million of these chains were shared by at least two donors. A nearest-neighbor algorithm error-corrected the raw reads and collapsed the reads into unique sequences, merging closely related sequences to remove PCR and sequencing errors. V, D and J gene segments were assigned by aligning CDR3 sequences to IMGT reference sequences. For a sequence to be retained, a match of at least six nucleotides to both a V gene segment and a J gene segment was required. A rearrangement was called productive if the CDR3 had no stop codons and remained in frame with V and J, and every other rearrangement was called non-productive. CDR3 was defined by IMGT convention, running from the second conserved V-encoded cysteine to the conserved J-encoded phenylalanine. In an earlier analysis of 500 to 650 of the donors, sequences lacking an unambiguous match to a single V gene segment were excluded. In an earlier analysis of some 590 of the donors, a V segment was called functional when productive rearrangements were above 56.7%, and segregating when the standard deviation between donors exceeded 5%. To diagnose cytomegalovirus status from the catalog of TCR beta chain sequences, a statistical classification framework was built. A later analysis assigned V and J genes by comparing TCR nucleotide sequences with IMGT/GENE-DB human TR gene sequences. Using the TCRdist pipeline, a later analysis assigned CDR3 sequences along with most-parsimonious VDJ recombination scenarios. In a later analysis, each TCR beta chain was defined by its CDR3 amino acid sequence together with its V-gene family, and reads without a unique V-gene family were excluded. In a later analysis, 450 to 600 highly shared, low-generation-probability nucleotide sequences were removed to address suspected cross-contamination and a sequencing artifact. In a later analysis, a clonal expansion index for each public chain was calculated from normalized within-repertoire ranks of inferred template counts. In a later analysis, generation probabilities were computed using a VDJ recombination model fitted to out-of-frame rearrangements, and the results were checked against IGoR. In a later analysis, hypergeometric tests were used to score TCR-TCR, TCR-HLA and TCR-CMV co-occurrence, with a repertoire-size bias correction applied to TCR pairs. To estimate false discovery rates, a later analysis permuted the HLA or CMV assignments 20 times. In a later analysis, co-occurring TCRs were grouped using DBSCAN, and TCRdist sequence similarity was added for clustering within HLA-allele-positive subsets. Co-occurrence clustering excluded repertoires with fewer than 30,000 or more than 120,000 public chains, plus five with anomalous nucleotide sharing. The immuneACCESS repertoire file appears here via TCRdb, limited to in-frame rearrangements. These files lack a portion of the clones; in checked studies, under half of the deficit traces to unresolved V genes, and the cause of the others is not known. The V and J calls and clone size are taken from that table; D and trimming were inferred from the DNA. A total of approximately 110,000 clones appear in this sample, around 82% of them only once. The ten largest clones add up to around 3.6% of the sample.

These data are taken from a study of cytomegalovirus exposure and HLA in healthy donors (dated by TCRdb to the late 2010s). Background on the whole study: An earlier analysis of roughly 630 of the donors reported 276 Gb of sequence data and some 100 million unique TCR beta sequences from about 200 million T cells. Alongside the repertoire data, information on donor age, sex, ethnicity and CMV serostatus was compiled. All discovery cohort repertoires had been generated using a single sequencing platform. The study used immunosequencing to profile the T cell repertoires of 666 subjects and linked those repertoires to cytomegalovirus serostatus. Roughly 300 gigabases of sequencing data and tens of millions of unique TCR sequences were included in an early release covering 550 to 650 HLA-typed donors. Among some 400 genotyped donors of the cohort, an average of about 240,000 unique TCR beta nucleotide sequences was sequenced per donor, of which 15% to 20% were non-productive. Besides the first cohort of more than 650 subjects, a separate validation cohort made up of 95 to 150 different subjects was used. A later analysis re-examined previously published TCR beta repertoires from about 670 donors and added high-resolution HLA genotyping to investigate patterns of TCR occurrence. Genome-wide SNP genotypes for about 60% of the roughly 670 donors were used in a later genetic analysis, which treated that subset as a discovery cohort. HLA typing included class I and class II loci at four-digit resolution. To predict cytomegalovirus infection status, the study brought together high-throughput TCR immunosequencing, statistical association of individual TCRs with disease status, and machine learning. The genetic ancestry cluster associated with self-reported Caucasian donors included over 65% of the 398 genotyped donors. A handful of DR-DQ haplotypes were handled as single units for association and clustering because linkage in the cohort was strong. In the later analysis, no new phenotypic data were used to find candidate immune exposures; instead, reliance was placed on TCR beta sequences and their occurrence across donors. The study aimed to test whether signatures of past pathogen exposure could be identified by cataloging public T cell receptors. Typing coverage differed by locus: A, B, C, DRB1 and DQB1 were typed in roughly 620-630 donors, DQA1 in approximately 520, DPA1 in 606, and DPB1 in roughly 470. An earlier analysis of approximately 640 of the donors applied high-throughput TCR beta sequencing to assess whether each TCR beta V gene segment acted as functional or pseudogenic. Broader findings and caveats from the paper: When HLA alleles, especially DR and DQ, strongly co-occurred, TCR associations were difficult to assign to individual alleles. The sequencing pipeline was judged likely to have produced a cluster of highly shared sequence variants as a technical artifact. A later analysis found that most CMV-associated TCR beta chains appeared HLA-restricted, with HLA associations seemingly driven largely by CMV exposure. A later genetic analysis reported fewer N-insertions in productive TCRs among donors in an Asian-associated ancestry cluster than the roughly 720-donor mean. Because the 87-base-pair reads could not distinguish some IMGT-functional V segments, including TRBV6-2 and TRBV6-3, those segments were excluded. An association between a missense DCLRE1C variant and V-gene and J-gene trimming of TCR beta chains was found in a later genetic analysis and replicated in an independent cohort. A further reported finding was that TCR beta sequences accurately predicted the HLA-A and HLA-B alleles for most subjects in the first cohort. CMV serostatus was the only immune exposure information available for the cohort. Compared with equally common non-associated chains, HLA-associated TCR beta chains in a later analysis were more clonally expanded and had lower generation probabilities. Because some donors lacked HLA typing at each locus, the association tests relied only on the typed subset. The study gave a list of about 170 TCR beta chains associated with cytomegalovirus. A few of the identified cytomegalovirus-associated TCR beta chains were confirmed in vitro to be specific for cytomegalovirus antigens. A later analysis associated around 16,000 TCR beta sequences with specific HLA alleles at a false discovery rate of 0.05. Correlated functional status among segregating V segments might be attributable to linkage disequilibrium, but an unknown experimental factor could not be ruled out. The presence/absence analyses assumed that sequencing depth was roughly uniform across donors, and that assumption may not be true. In a later analysis, TCR association rates were found to vary across HLA loci, with the most associated TCRs seen for DRB1 alleles and the fewest for HLA-C alleles. Because counts were too low, about 18 rarely observed V segments, including chromosome 9 orphons, were excluded from the earlier analysis of several hundred of the donors. According to a later analysis, parvovirus B19, influenza, CMV and Epstein-Barr virus appeared linked to several top co-occurrence clusters. In both the original and validation cohorts, the classifier was reported to diagnose cytomegalovirus status with high specificity and sensitivity. This cohort had only TCR beta chains sequenced, and the lack of alpha or paired-chain data limited which features could be detected. An earlier analysis of some 560 of the donors showed that most TCR beta V segments appeared in productive rearrangements either about 90% or about 30% of the time, which broadly matched IMGT annotations. According to the authors, the approach could potentially be generalized to other disease states and immunological phenotypes. While some public TCRs were present in many individuals, most TCR sequences turned up only very rarely across donors.

The cohort was made up of 500 to 850 healthy bone marrow donors. Cohort members were all nominally healthy when sampled, although unrecorded immune exposures were likely present. The donor was CMV seronegative and belonged to the group of 380 or so seronegative cohort members. Each donor provided a peripheral blood sample, and peripheral blood mononuclear cells were used for TCR beta sequencing. Genomic DNA extraction from the blood cell samples was performed with the Qiagen DNeasy Blood Extraction Kit. The chain is encoded by TRBV5-1 joined to TRBJ1-6; TRBD1 might be the D gene, on 6 matching bases. The sequencing input was PBMCs. The TCR originated in a man in his forties in good health and CMV-seronegative. The CDR3 has the sequence CASSLGGQGNSPLHF. The sequence in DNA is TGCGCCAGCAGCTTGGGGGGCCAGGGGAATTCACCCCTCCACTTT.